The 27 T cell receptor beta chains below come from one sample, sequenced in a study of radiotherapy plus CTLA-4 blockade in lung cancer. Sequencing used immunoSEQ multiplex PCR; TCRdb keeps in-frame clones, though not all of them. Of about 91,000 clones listed, 72% are singletons. Sequenced here: peripheral blood, sampled from a patient treated with radiotherapy plus ipilimumab. The receptors were gathered from a human donor with non-small cell lung cancer that progressed on radiotherapy plus ipilimumab.

This clone was seen only a few times. The chain carries TRBV6-6 and TRBJ1-2, with 11 bases fitting TRBD1. The CDR3 length is 15 residues. Germline CDR1 and CDR2: MNHNY and SVGAGI (reference sequence). V lost 6 bases and J lost 2; bases outside the gene matches: 5. CDR3 DNA sequence: TGTGCCAGCAGGCTGGACAGGGGGCTCAACTATGGCTACACCTTC. Residues: CASRLDRGLNYGYTF.

This chain joins TRBV28 and TRBJ1-5, with unresolved D. Germline CDR1 and CDR2: MDHEN and SYDVKM. Trimming stripped 2 bases from V and 3 bases from J, with 8 bases between. The CDR3 consists of 14 residues. The CDR3: CASSLPMANQPQHF. In DNA, the CDR3 is TGTGCCAGCAGTTTACCTATGGCCAATCAGCCCCAGCATTTT.

This clone was counted at least ten times. The chain has TRBV9 and TRBJ1-4, with 8 bases matching TRBD1. Germline V gene data show CDR1 as SGDLS and CDR2 as YYNGEE. With V trimmed by 3 bases and J by 6 bases, 7 bases remained unmatched. The CDR3 has 15 residues. DNA of the CDR3: TGTGCCAGCAGCGCCAAGGACAGGGCGGATGAAAAACTGTTTTTT. This gives the protein CASSAKDRADEKLFF.

The V gene is TRBV6-5, the J gene TRBJ2-3; no definite D call. The V gene lost 6 bases and the J gene lost 0 bases, with 7 bases spanning the gap. The CDR3 has 13 residues. Germline V gives CDR1 MNHEY, CDR2 SVGAGI. The CDR3 DNA follows: TGTGCCAGCAGCCTCACTAGCACAGATACGCAGTATTTT. This codes for CASSLTSTDTQYF.

This clone was found a few times. The V and J genes are TRBV6-5 and TRBJ1-2, with TRBD1 as a possible D gene (6 bases). Germline V gene sequence: CDR1 MNHEY, CDR2 SVGAGI. The CDR3 contains 13 residues. The V and J ends lost 5 bases and 3 bases respectively, with 10 bases between them. The CDR3 DNA is TGTGCCAGCAGTGAGGGACACCACTATGGCTACACCTTC. As protein: CASSEGHHYGYTF.

The rearrangement links TRBV6-5 to TRBJ1-2, with 11 nucleotides matching TRBD1. The CDR3 runs to 14 residues. The germline V gene has CDR1 MNHEY and CDR2 SVGAGI. Trimming removed 4 bases from V and 7 bases from J; junction bases left unmatched: 5. This CDR3 is CASSFGQGAFGYTF. The CDR3 coding sequence is TGTGCCAGCAGTTTTGGACAGGGGGCGTTTGGCTACACCTTC.

The rearrangement links TRBV7-9 to TRBJ2-7; TRBD1 matches at 7 bases. The germline gives CDR1 SEHNR, CDR2 FQNEAQ (reference sequence). The CDR3 is made up of 13 amino acids. V lost 5 bases, J lost 6 bases, and 7 bases stayed unmatched. This CDR3 reads CASSLTGLGEQYF. The CDR3 coding sequence is TGTGCCAGCAGCCTGACAGGGTTAGGCGAGCAGTACTTC.

The chain joins TRBV7-2 to TRBJ1-4; maybe TRBD1 (6 bases). CDR3 size: 15 residues. The ends were cut back, 5 bases at V and 4 bases at J, with 14 bases in the middle. CDR1 and CDR2 (germline): SGHTA, FQGNSA. The CDR3 sequence is CASSLDRTLNEKLFF. CDR3 nucleotide sequence: TGTGCCAGCAGCCTCGACAGGACCCTTAATGAAAAACTGTTTTTT.

This clone was seen a handful of times. The J gene is TRBJ1-1, the V gene TRBV18; no definite D call. Trimming took 0 bases from V and 1 from J, leaving 9 bases between them. Germline V gives CDR1 KGHSH, CDR2 LQKENI. This CDR3 comprises 15 residues. The CDR3 here is CASSPPSVQNTEAFF. The DNA of the CDR3 is TGTGCCAGCTCACCACCCTCGGTCCAGAACACTGAAGCTTTCTTT.

V and J are TRBV28 and TRBJ1-4; D ambiguous. Trimming pared 8 bases from V and 4 bases from J, leaving 8 bases between. CDR3 length: 12 amino acids. Germline assignment: CDR1 MDHEN and CDR2 SYDVKM. The CDR3 coding sequence is TGTGCCAGCGAAGCACTTAATGAAAAACTGTTTTTT. This encodes CASEALNEKLFF. The complete variable domain, with remaining parts taken from reference TRBV28 and TRBJ1-4, reads DVKVTQSSRYLVKRTGEKVFLECVQDMDHENMFWYRQDPGLGLRLIYFSYDVKMKEKGDIPEGYSVSREKKERFSLILESASTNQTSMYLCASEALNEKLFFGSGTQLSVL.

The chain joins TRBV7-8 to TRBJ1-5, with TRBD1 matching 7 bases. Germline V gene data show CDR1 as SGHVS and CDR2 as FQNEAQ. CDR3 length: 16 residues. Losses at the gene ends were 1 base for V and 6 bases for J; bases not matched to a gene: 9. CDR3 amino acids: CASSLDVHTGAQPQHF. In DNA form, the CDR3 reads TGTGCCAGCAGCTTAGATGTCCATACAGGGGCTCAGCCCCAGCATTTT.

The rearrangement uses TRBV5-4 and TRBJ2-4; weak D call: TRBD1 (6 bases). V was cut by 5 bases and J by 6 bases, with 15 bases left in between. The CDR3 runs to 14 residues. Germline lookup yields CDR1 SGHNT and CDR2 YYREEE (reference sequence). The CDR3 loop reads CASSLSDSPNIQYF. The CDR3 DNA reads TGTGCCAGCAGTTTGTCGGACAGCCCAAACATTCAGTACTTC.

The J gene is TRBJ1-5, the V gene TRBV15; TRBD1 might be the D (5 bases). Germline V gives CDR1 LNHNV, CDR2 YYDKDF (reference sequence). Trimming left V 5 bases short and J 0 bases short, with 14 bases between. This CDR3 region has 16 residues. The CDR3 here is CATSPRRQTSNQPQHF. The CDR3 bases are TGTGCCACCAGCCCGAGAAGACAGACTAGCAATCAGCCCCAGCATTTT.

V is TRBV2 and J is TRBJ2-3, with D possibly matching TRBD2 (6 bases). This CDR3 has 15 amino acids. V dropped 4 bases and J dropped 2 bases, with 13 bases sitting between them. Per the germline V gene, CDR1 is SNHLY and CDR2 is FYNNEI. The CDR3, as DNA: TGTGCCAGCAGTGTGGAGGGACTGTTCACAGATACGCAGTATTTT. Its protein product is CASSVEGLFTDTQYF.

In this sample, this clone turned up a few times. This same CDR3 is encoded by further DNA sequences in the sample. The J gene is TRBJ2-7, the V gene TRBV20-1, with D uncertain. This CDR3 spans 10 amino acids. Trimming took off 6 bases at V and 4 bases at J, with 7 bases between the two ends. CDR1 and CDR2 (germline): DFQATT, SNEGSKA (reference sequence). The CDR3 sequence: CSARKYEQYF. DNA of the CDR3: TGCAGTGCCAGGAAGTACGAGCAGTACTTC.

A few counts support this clone. The CDR3 sequence is CASSSFPRGRYNEQFF. For the CDR3, the DNA is TGTGCCAGCAGCTCCTTCCCCAGGGGCCGCTACAATGAGCAGTTCTTC. The chain couples TRBV7-2 to TRBJ2-1, with a weak D call TRBD1 (6 bases). Germline CDR1 reads SGHTA; CDR2 reads FQGNSA. V lost 4 bases and J lost 3, with 16 bases in between. The CDR3 sequence is 16 residues long.

The CDR3 DNA is TGTGCCAGCACCTCAGACCGACAGCCTTGGGGTAATCAGCCCCAGCATTTT. Amino acids: CASTSDRQPWGNQPQHF. The gene calls are TRBV14 and TRBJ1-5; TRBD1 might be the D (5 bases). The CDR3 sequence is 17 residues long. V was cut by 7 bases and J by 4 bases, with 23 bases left in between. Germline CDR1 SGHDN, CDR2 FVKESK.

The genes are TRBV19 and TRBJ2-2; unclear D gene. With 0 bases removed from V and 6 bases from J, the gap between germline ends came to 8 bases. The CDR3 extends over 14 amino acids. Germline V lookup: CDR1 LNHDA, CDR2 SQIVND (reference sequence). Written as DNA, the CDR3 is TGTGCCAGTAGTATAGATTTAAGGGCCGGGGAGCTGTTTTTT. Its protein is CASSIDLRAGELFF.

This clone was recorded a few times. This chain joins TRBV6-6 and TRBJ2-7; D not certain. V was trimmed by 8 bases and J by 1 base, leaving 6 bases between them. The CDR3 runs to 11 residues. Per germline, CDR1 MNHNY and CDR2 SVGAGI (reference sequence). The CDR3 DNA reads TGTGCCAGCGGGAAGTCCTACGAGCAGTACTTC. Encoded protein: CASGKSYEQYF.

The genes are TRBV4-2 and TRBJ1-2; D remains ambiguous. V gave up 5 bases and J gave up 4 bases, with 8 bases separating them. Germline-derived CDR1 and CDR2 are LGHNA and YNFKEQ. The CDR3 runs 12 residues. The CDR3 sequence: CASSADSYGYTF. CDR3 coding DNA: TGTGCCAGCAGCGCAGATTCCTATGGCTACACCTTC.

The genes are TRBV18 and TRBJ2-1; TRBD2 matches 9 bases. V lost 10 bases to trimming and J lost 3 bases; unmatched junction nucleotides: 13. Per germline, CDR1 KGHSH and CDR2 LQKENI. This CDR3 comprises 16 residues. This chain's CDR3 is CATRGSGRTFYNEQFF. The CDR3 DNA is TGTGCCACGAGGGGGAGCGGGAGGACATTCTACAATGAGCAGTTCTTC. Complete variable domain (other parts from reference TRBV18 and TRBJ2-1): NAGVMQNPRHLVRRRGQEARLRCSPMKGHSHVYWYRQLPEEGLKFMVYLQKENIIDESGMPKERFSAEFPKEGPSILRIQQVVRGDSAAYFCATRGSGRTFYNEQFFGPGTRLTVL.

This chain uses TRBV18 with TRBJ1-5; D unresolved. Germline CDR1 is KGHSH and CDR2 is LQKENI. The V end lost 3 bases, the J end lost 4 bases, and 13 bases lay between the germline ends. The CDR3 totals 15 residues. CDR3 coding DNA: TGTGCCAGCTCACCCGGGCAGGCCCCTAATCAGCCCCAGCATTTT. Its translation is CASSPGQAPNQPQHF.

CDR3 in DNA: TGTGCCAGCAGCCCTCCCGAGTGGGGCGCAGCTTTCTTT. Its protein product is CASSPPEWGAAFF. The V call is TRBV5-8, the J call TRBJ1-1; tentative D call: TRBD1 (5 bases). Germline V lookup: CDR1 SGHTS, CDR2 YDEGEE. The CDR3 is 13 amino acids. V lost 4 bases and J 10 bases, leaving 17 bases between the germline ends.

The V call is TRBV2, the J call TRBJ2-1, with 14 bases matching TRBD2. Germline loops: CDR1 SNHLY, CDR2 FYNNEI. The trim removed 5 bases at V and 4 bases at J, leaving 4 bases unmatched. The CDR3 spans 16 residues. The CDR3 coding sequence is TGTGCCAGCAGTACCGGGACTAGCGGGGGATACAATGAGCAGTTCTTC. It is translated as CASSTGTSGGYNEQFF.

This clone has more than one count but fewer than ten. The rearrangement joins TRBV10-3 to TRBJ1-5; perhaps TRBD1 as D (5 bases). The CDR3 spans 15 residues. Trimming cost V 3 bases and J 1 base, with 10 bases left between them. CDR1 is ENHRY, CDR2 SYGVKD, per germline. The CDR3 DNA follows: TGTGCCATCAGTGACTCGGGGGGGAGCAATCAGCCCCAGCATTTT. This encodes CAISDSGGSNQPQHF.

The chain combines TRBV7-2 with TRBJ1-2; a weak D match, TRBD1 (6 bases). Germline V gene lookup returns CDR1 SGHTA and CDR2 FQGNSA. The CDR3 spans 15 residues. Trimming left V 1 base short and J 3 bases short, with 12 bases between. This CDR3 reads CASSLGYRTDYGYTF. Written as DNA, the CDR3 is TGTGCCAGCAGCTTAGGGTATCGGACAGACTATGGCTACACCTTC.

As regards this clone: Relative to the germline gene, one junction end is altered; a read error may explain this. V is TRBV7-3 and J is TRBJ1-1, with 10 bases that match TRBD1. Germline lookup yields CDR1 SGHTA and CDR2 FQGTGA. The CDR3 runs 12 residues. The CDR3 DNA reads TGTGCCAGCAGCTCGGACAGGGGGTCGTACGCCTTT. It translates to CASSSDRGSYAF.